This TCR beta chain was observed in a study of breast tumors, draining lymph nodes, adjacent tissues. This clonotype appeared a single time. The germline V and J ends were trimmed by 1 base and 6 bases, with 16 bases remaining between them. There are 16 residues in the CDR3. The germline V gene encodes CDR1 LNHDA and CDR2 SQIVND (reference sequence). Breast cancer patients provided tissue from their axillary draining lymph nodes. TCRdb analysed the multiplex PCR reads with MiXCR anew, one entry per CDR3 protein. The data show 150,000 or so distinct CDR3 sequences, approximately 30% seen once. The clonotype was recovered from a female donor with breast cancer. Some clones in this sample may be carry-over from other donors' samples. This chain links TRBV19 with TRBJ1-5, with a tentative D call TRBD1 (5 bases). Material: axillary lymph node tissue. CDR3 loop: CASSIAGTPAGQPQHF. In nucleotides, the CDR3 is TGTGCCAGTAGTATAGCCGGGACCCCGGCTGGTCAGCCCCAGCATTTT. Full variable domain (rest looked up from reference TRBV19 and TRBJ1-5): DGGITQSPKYLFRKEGQNVTLSCEQNLNHDAMYWYRQDPGQGLRLIYYSQIVNDFQKGDIAEGYSVSREKKESFPLTVTSAQKNPTAFYLCASSIAGTPAGQPQHFGDGTRLSIL.